Given below is one T cell receptor (beta chain) in context. Its antigen is still unknown. The data belong to a study of CD8 T cells in ankylosing spondylitis. TCRdb used MiXCR to reprocess the 5' RACE reads, holding one entry per CDR3 protein. The table records fewer than 500,000 distinct CDR3 sequences, roughly 25% of them present only once. Study outcomes and limitations: Seemingly characteristic of ankylosing spondylitis blood was a TCR beta motif consisting of 7 or 8 highly homologous variants. From matched ankylosing spondylitis synovial fluid, disease-linked clones were reportedly recovered at significantly enriched levels.

The CDR3 has 15 residues. Trimming removed 0 bases from V and 2 bases from J, with 13 bases in between. CDR1 and CDR2 from the germline V gene are GTSNPN and SVGIG (reference sequence). The V gene is TRBV30, the J gene TRBJ2-5; D perhaps matches TRBD1 (5 bases). The sample comprised blood, either unsorted or a sorted T cell fraction (not recorded which). This sequence was found in a male donor with ankylosing spondylitis. The DNA for the CDR3 is TGTGCCTGGAGTGTACAGGCAGGCCCGCAAGAGACCCAGTACTTC. Its translation: CAWSVQAGPQETQYF.